This record covers a single TCR beta chain. In this sample, this clone turned up a few times. The antigen it recognizes is unknown. The sample holds no much larger clone one base away, and base qualities are not on file. The data belong to a study of blood T cell repertoires in COVID-19 (TCRdb year 2020). For the study in its entirety: Samples from collaborators originated in the United States, Italy and Spain and spanned both the acute and convalescent phases of COVID-19. Samples were obtained from the ongoing ImmuneRACE study (first 160 participants) and from approximately 1,200 subjects provided by 6 global collaborators. A de-identified subject ID, COVID-19 status, age in years and sex were almost always included in the sample metadata. A freely available public database, intended as a resource for researchers studying the immune response to SARS-CoV-2, is where the repertoires were released. HLA class I and class II types, where available, came from metadata supplied by the sample provider rather than from assay-based typing. Subjects who had been exposed to COVID-19, were actively infected with it, or had recovered from it provided the deeply sampled blood TCRbeta repertoires that made up the dataset. The material from the prospective study consisted of cDNA or gDNA derived from T cells, B-cell-depleted T cells, or PBMCs. The paper's findings and limits, for the study overall: The quantity of clinical and demographic metadata differed by source and by participant and was supplied without curation.

Participants in the prospective study were aged roughly 18 to 89 years, lived in 20 to 25 United States geographic areas, and enrolled through a virtual design. In the prospective study, cohorts were assigned on the basis of participant-reported clinical history obtained from a screening survey and a study questionnaire. ImmuneRACE Cohort 3 recovered participants were defined by two consecutive negative NP/OP PCR tests, healthcare professional clearance, or symptom resolution. In the prospective study, mobile phlebotomists collected whole blood, serum and a nasopharyngeal or oropharyngeal swab from each participant. Prospective study participants could optionally give additional blood draws and questionnaires over an approximately two-month period. Before DNA extraction, prospective study blood samples were shipped either frozen or at room temperature. The immunoSEQ Assay, a bias-controlled multiplex PCR, was used to amplify TCRbeta CDR3 regions from genomic DNA. Per the authors' processing: Within the assay, amplification of reference gene primers was used to estimate how many nucleated cells each sample contained. Sequence reads were collapsed and filtered to measure the absolute abundance of every unique TCRbeta CDR3 rearrangement. For each sample, productive Simpson clonality was calculated as the square root of Simpson's diversity index across productive rearrangements. In its TCRdb copy, this immuneACCESS table keeps in-frame sequences only and misses some clones. Where compared with another copy, unresolved V genes explain less than half of these, and the others have no known cause. That table supplies the V and J calls and clone size; D and trimming were determined from the DNA. The sample table contains 95,000 to 150,000 clones; only one count was recorded for 65% to 85% of them. The ten largest account for 3% to 4.5% of the sample.

The sequencing sample was made of PBMCs or T cells enriched from blood (not recorded which). The clonotype originates from a woman aged 25 to 39 who had recovered from COVID-19.

The DNA is TGTGCCAGCAGTTACTCTTCCCGCGGGAGTGGCTACGAGCAGTACTTC. Translated, it gives CASSYSSRGSGYEQYF. This chain joins TRBV6-2 or TRBV6-3 to TRBJ2-7, and TRBD2 matches 7 of the central bases. After removal of 0 bases from V and 3 bases from J, the junction retains 8 bases not matched to a gene. CDR1 MNHEY and CDR2 SVGEGT were looked up in the germline V gene. The CDR3 sequence holds 16 residues, the cysteine and phenylalanine included. The only DNA kept is the CDR3, 48 bases in frame from the first base.